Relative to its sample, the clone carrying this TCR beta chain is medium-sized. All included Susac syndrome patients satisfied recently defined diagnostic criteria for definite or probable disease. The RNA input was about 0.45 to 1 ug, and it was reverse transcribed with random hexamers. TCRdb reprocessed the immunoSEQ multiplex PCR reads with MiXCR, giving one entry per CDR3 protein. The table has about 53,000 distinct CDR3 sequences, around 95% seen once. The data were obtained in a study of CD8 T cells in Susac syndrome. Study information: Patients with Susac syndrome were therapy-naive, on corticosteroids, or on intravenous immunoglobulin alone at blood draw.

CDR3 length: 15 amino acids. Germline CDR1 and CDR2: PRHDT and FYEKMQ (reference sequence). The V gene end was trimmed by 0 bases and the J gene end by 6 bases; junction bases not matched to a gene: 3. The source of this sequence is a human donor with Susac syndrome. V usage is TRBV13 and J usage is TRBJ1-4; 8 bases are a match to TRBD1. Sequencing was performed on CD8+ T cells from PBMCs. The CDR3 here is CASSLGQGVDEKLFF. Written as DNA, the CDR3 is TGTGCCAGCAGCTTAGGACAGGGGGTTGATGAAAAACTGTTTTTT.